The subject of this entry is one T cell receptor beta chain. This record belongs to a study of blood T cell repertoires in COVID-19. About the research overall: PBMCs, B-cell-depleted T cells, or T cells were the source of the cDNA or gDNA that made up the material.

Original handling: The assay estimated nucleated cells by amplifying reference gene primers. Here immunoSEQ multiplex PCR was the method, and the copy in TCRdb shows in-frame clones only, minus some. The V and J calls and clone size were taken over from that table, and D and trimming were inferred from the DNA. The sample lists approximately 94,000 clones, approximately 90% occurring once. The origin of this receptor is a woman of 80 years or more with active COVID-19. Input material: peripheral blood.

CDR3 bases: TGTGCCAGCAGCCCCTGGGCAGGGTGGTCGGAGACCCAGTACTTC. The encoded protein is CASSPWAGWSETQYF. The rearrangement joins TRBV27 to TRBJ2-5; TRBD1 is a possible D gene (5 bases). The germline V gene has CDR1 MNHEY and CDR2 SMNVEV (reference sequence). The CDR3 contains 15 residues. V lost 6 bases, J lost 5 bases, and 19 bases lay in between.